These 22 T cell receptor beta chains came from one sample sequenced in a study of T cells in Graves' hyperthyroidism and ophthalmopathy. TCR beta CDR3 region amplification was performed from RNA transcripts. A set of HTBI primers served as the primers for a first-round RT-PCR of the TCR CDR3. From the multiplex PCR reads, TCRdb called clonotypes with MiXCR, one entry per CDR3 protein. This repertoire shows fewer than 200,000 distinct CDR3 sequences, about 9.4% found once; its top ten account for roughly a fifth. Sequenced: blood. Receptors were obtained from a woman aged 18-30 years with Graves' hyperthyroidism that later progressed to Graves' ophthalmopathy.

With respect to this clonotype: Just one base apart from a much larger clone, this may be a read error. Here the CDR3 reads CASSLEAGGSYNEQFF. The CDR3 DNA sequence: TGTGCCAGCAGCTTAGAAGCAGGAGGGTCTTACAATGAGCAGTTCTTC. V and J are TRBV7-6 and TRBJ2-1; possible D gene TRBD2, 6 bases. Germline V gene sequence: CDR1 SGHVS, CDR2 FNYEAQ. The CDR3 sequence is 16 residues long. Between the trimmed V and J ends, which lost 1 base and 4 bases, there was a span of 14 bases.

The gene calls are TRBV27 and TRBJ2-7; D remains ambiguous. The CDR3 totals 13 residues. The germline V gene encodes CDR1 MNHEY and CDR2 SMNVEV (reference sequence). Trimming cost V 3 bases and J 3 bases, with 9 bases left between them. The CDR3 is CASSFLPYYEQYF. The DNA for the CDR3 is TGTGCCAGCAGTTTTTTGCCCTACTACGAGCAGTACTTC.

At least ten counts were recorded for this clonotype. V and J are TRBV28 and TRBJ1-1, with D perhaps TRBD1 (5 bases). The CDR3 length is 14 residues. Germline values: CDR1 MDHEN, CDR2 SYDVKM. V dropped 8 bases and J dropped 4 bases, with 17 bases sitting between them. In DNA, the CDR3 is TGTGCCAGCTACCGCGGGGCGCGGAGCACTGAAGCTTTCTTT. Its protein is CASYRGARSTEAFF.

This clonotype was detected ten times or more. CDR3 sequence reads: CAAQAGPVTDTQYF. CDR3 in DNA: TGTGCCGCTCAGGCAGGTCCTGTCACAGATACGCAGTATTTT. The rearrangement links TRBV6-1 to TRBJ2-3; D is unresolved. From germline, CDR1 is MNHNS and CDR2 SASEGT. The CDR3 sequence is 14 residues long. Trimming pared 11 bases from V and 2 bases from J, leaving 17 bases between.

This clonotype was detected many times. The chain is built from TRBV7-2 and TRBJ2-3, with a weak D call TRBD2 (7 bases). Trimming took off 2 bases at V and 1 base at J, with 13 bases between the two ends. This CDR3 contains 16 residues. Per the germline V gene, CDR1 is SGHTA and CDR2 is FQGNSA. CDR3 nucleotide sequence: TGTGCCAGCAGCTTAAGGGTAGGGGGGGGCACAGATACGCAGTATTTT. Amino acid sequence: CASSLRVGGGTDTQYF.

This clonotype was recorded at least ten times. The chain joins TRBV7-3 to TRBJ2-2, with D perhaps matching TRBD1 (5 bases). This CDR3 has 15 residues. With 3 bases removed from V and 6 bases from J, the gap between germline ends came to 14 bases. Germline-derived CDR1 and CDR2 are SGHTA and FQGTGA. The CDR3 nucleotides read TGTGCCAGCAGCTTTAGTCAGGGTTTTGCCGGGGAGCTGTTTTTT. It translates to CASSFSQGFAGELFF.

This clonotype has a count of ten or more. The chain joins TRBV12-3 or TRBV12-4 to TRBJ1-2; D uncertain. Trimming left V 3 bases short and J 1 base short, with 9 bases between. The CDR3 length is 14 residues. DNA of the CDR3: TGTGCCAGCAGTTTCTCCCGAATTAACTATGGCTACACCTTC. Amino acids: CASSFSRINYGYTF.

This clonotype was seen at least ten times. The chain carries TRBV6-1 and TRBJ2-2; 10 bases align to TRBD2. The germline gives CDR1 MNHNS, CDR2 SASEGT. With V trimmed by 9 bases and J by 5 bases, 6 bases remained unmatched. This CDR3 is 14 amino acids long. CDR3 amino acids: CASGGTSATGELFF. CDR3 coding DNA: TGTGCCAGTGGGGGGACTAGCGCAACCGGGGAGCTGTTTTTT.

This clonotype was recorded at least ten times. The chain has TRBV24-1 and TRBJ2-7; 7 bases map to TRBD2. The J segment lost 7 bases and the V segment lost 4 bases, leaving 9 bases of the junction unmatched. The V gene's germline CDR1 is KGHDR and CDR2 SFDVKD. This CDR3 contains 14 residues. The CDR3 protein is CATSDPGRGLEQYF. The DNA of the CDR3 is TGTGCCACCAGTGACCCAGGACGGGGACTAGAGCAGTACTTC.

This clonotype was recorded many times. V and J are TRBV30 and TRBJ2-1; D is unclear. This CDR3 contains 11 residues. Looked up from germline, CDR1 is GTSNPN and CDR2 is SVGIG (reference sequence). V shed 1 base and J shed 8 bases, with 6 bases lying between them. The CDR3 bases are TGTGCCTGGAGTGCAGGCGATGAGCAGTTCTTC. This codes for CAWSAGDEQFF. Supplemented by reference TRBV30 and TRBJ2-1, the full variable domain reads SQTIHQWPATLVQPVGSPLSLECTVEGTSNPNLYWYRQAAGRGLQLLFYSVGIGQISSEVPQNLSASRPQDRQFILSSKKLLLSDSGFYLCAWSAGDEQFFGPGTRLTVL.

This rearrangement joins TRBV19 to TRBJ1-6; D possibly corresponds to TRBD1 (6 bases). Germline CDR1 is LNHDA and CDR2 is SQIVND (reference sequence). There are 15 residues in the CDR3. Deletions cut 6 bases from V and 9 bases from J, with 18 bases between. CDR3 residues: CASSTRTVPTSPLHF. CDR3 in DNA: TGTGCCAGTAGCACCAGGACAGTCCCTACTTCACCCCTCCACTTT.

The rearrangement joins TRBV4-2 to TRBJ2-2, with D uncertain. The CDR3 runs 13 residues. Germline CDR1 and CDR2: LGHNA and YNFKEQ. Trimming removed 1 base from V and 6 bases from J, with 6 bases in between. The chain's CDR3 is CASSQVFPGELFF. CDR3 DNA sequence: TGTGCCAGCAGCCAAGTTTTCCCCGGGGAGCTGTTTTTT.

This clonotype was detected a few times. The genes are TRBV9 and TRBJ2-3; 7 bases agree with TRBD2. The CDR3 is 17 amino acids. J lost 0 bases, V lost 4 bases, and 11 bases had no gene match. CDR1 and CDR2 from the germline V gene are SGDLS and YYNGEE. Here the CDR3 reads CASSPRASGASTDTQYF. Written as DNA, the CDR3 is TGTGCCAGCAGCCCCCGGGCTAGCGGAGCTAGCACAGATACGCAGTATTTT.

The rearrangement joins TRBV4-2 to TRBJ1-1; tentative D call: TRBD1 (6 bases). V was trimmed by 1 base and J by 3 bases, leaving 12 bases between them. The germline CDR1 and CDR2 sequences are LGHNA and YNFKEQ. This CDR3 spans 15 amino acids. The CDR3 loop reads CASSQGGNRDTEAFF. The DNA for the CDR3 is TGTGCCAGCAGCCAAGGGGGTAACAGGGACACTGAAGCTTTCTTT.

This clonotype was detected many times. This chain links TRBV7-6 with TRBJ1-2; D may be TRBD1 (5 bases). Germline values: CDR1 SGHVS, CDR2 FNYEAQ. This CDR3 spans 15 amino acids. V lost 5 bases and J 4 bases, leaving 17 bases between the germline ends. CDR3 residues: CASSPPGFPTYGYTF. The CDR3 DNA reads as TGTGCCAGCAGCCCCCCAGGGTTCCCGACCTATGGCTACACCTTC. Filled out from reference TRBV7-6 and TRBJ1-2, the complete variable domain reads GAGVSQSPRYKVTKRGQDVALRCDPISGHVSLYWYRQALGQGPEFLTYFNYEAQQDKSGLPNDRFSAERPEGSISTLTIQRTEQRDSAMYRCASSPPGFPTYGYTFGSGTRLTVV.

This clonotype was detected ten times or more. V usage is TRBV3-1 and J usage is TRBJ2-3; TRBD2 might be the D (5 bases). Trimming took 6 bases from V and 0 from J, leaving 13 bases between them. CDR1 LGHDT and CDR2 YNNKEL come from the germline V gene (reference sequence). The CDR3 covers 15 residues. CDR3 in amino acids: CASSLGLESTDTQYF. Written as DNA, the CDR3 is TGTGCCAGCAGTCTCGGACTGGAAAGCACAGATACGCAGTATTTT.

The chain recombines TRBV19 with TRBJ2-7, with D perhaps assigned TRBD1 or TRBD2 (5 bases each). The germline V gene encodes CDR1 LNHDA and CDR2 SQIVND (reference sequence). V was shortened by 5 bases and J by 3 bases, with 20 bases between the two germline ends. This CDR3 spans 16 amino acids. CDR3 sequence: CASSAPGRWSSYEQYF. CDR3 nucleotide sequence: TGTGCCAGTAGTGCCCCGGGACGGTGGAGTAGCTACGAGCAGTACTTC.

The chain recombines TRBV9 with TRBJ1-4; D uncertain. The CDR3 is 14 amino acids. V was cut by 0 bases and J by 8 bases, with 11 bases left in between. CDR1 SGDLS and CDR2 YYNGEE come from the germline V gene. The CDR3 reads CASSVGGRGEKLFF. DNA for the CDR3: TGTGCCAGCAGCGTAGGGGGAAGAGGCGAAAAACTGTTTTTT.

This clonotype was detected ten times or more. Here the CDR3 DNA reads TGTGCCAGCAGCCAAAGGACTCGGGGGCAAGAGACCCAGTACTTC. Amino acids: CASSQRTRGQETQYF. V usage is TRBV7-8 and J usage is TRBJ2-5, with D perhaps matching TRBD2 (6 bases). Germline V lookup: CDR1 SGHVS, CDR2 FQNEAQ. The CDR3 consists of 15 residues. The V end was cut by 5 bases, the J end by 2 bases, with 15 bases between.

In its sample, this clonotype was seen many times. The chain couples TRBV15 to TRBJ2-4, with D tentatively TRBD1 (5 bases). Per germline, CDR1 LNHNV and CDR2 YYDKDF (reference sequence). The CDR3 consists of 15 residues. The V end lost 2 bases, the J end lost 2 bases, and 10 bases lay between the germline ends. For the CDR3, the DNA is TGTGCCACCAGCAGAATGACAGCGTCCAAAAACATTCAGTACTTC. This encodes CATSRMTASKNIQYF.

This clonotype was seen ten or more times. CDR3 DNA sequence: TGTGCCAGCAAAGGAGCAGGGGGTATGAACACTGAAGCTTTCTTT. This encodes CASKGAGGMNTEAFF. The genes are TRBV28 and TRBJ1-1; 7 bases fit TRBD1. The germline CDR1 and CDR2 sequences are MDHEN and SYDVKM. The CDR3 covers 15 residues. J gave up 0 bases and V 7 bases, and 8 bases lay outside the gene matches.

The table lists this clonotype with many counts. This chain connects TRBV20-1 to TRBJ1-2; D gene uncertain. The V and J ends lost 5 bases and 7 bases respectively, with 11 bases between them. CDR1 is DFQATT and CDR2 is SNEGSKA in the germline V gene (reference sequence). CDR3 length: 11 residues. For the CDR3, the DNA is TGCAGTGCTGGACGTAGCTTTGGCTACACCTTC. It is translated as CSAGRSFGYTF.